This T cell receptor beta chain was sequenced for a study of T cell repertoires and HLA-DP antigens (dated by TCRdb to the late 2010s). At the level of the whole study: Using HeLa cells transduced to present allogeneic HLA-DP, the study set up an in vitro model of CD4+ T cell alloreactivity. One alloantigen differed from self by one peptide-binding groove amino acid, whereas the other differed by ten, modelling structurally similar versus dissimilar alloantigens. The three donors were two male and one female, with ages ranging from the 18-to-29 to the 60-to-69 age band.

The study at large found these results: Average cumulative frequency of clones undetected before culture was roughly 34% against one allele and approximately 51% against the other. Limitations were identified as the inclusion of only three donors, the use of a non-physiological HeLa antigen-presenting system, and the use of total CD4+ responder cells. The naive and memory CD4+ repertoires were not analysed as separate populations.

Concerning this clone: No qualities accompany the bases; no much larger clone lies one base away.

TCRB CDR3 regions were amplified with the immunoSEQ multiplex PCR using forward primers for 54 TRBV segments and reverse primers for 13 TRBJ segments. Survey resolution, with a target of 45,000 to 75,000 T cell genomes, was applied to the sequencing of cultured samples. Sequencing of the amplicons on an Illumina HiSeq System generated 87 bp reads spanning the CDR3. The study's own analysis went as follows. Reads were corrected for PCR and sequencing errors, and CDR3 regions were defined by alignment to IMGT reference sequences. Synthetic template pools were used to estimate the numbers of templates and unique rearrangements. Clonality was calculated as 1 minus Pielou's evenness. Richness was estimated with the Daley-Smith estimator. Morisita's index was used to measure repertoire overlap. Clones present in cultured samples but not detected in the pre-culture repertoire of the same donor were defined as low-abundance clones. Not all clones reach the TCRdb copy of this immuneACCESS table, which keeps in-frame sequences only. Checked studies attribute under half of the gap to unresolved V genes and leave the rest unexplained. V and J calls and clone size follow that table, whereas D and trimming were derived from the DNA. This sample gives about 2,000 clones in total; roughly 72% of them show up just once. Clones ranked in the top ten supply over 40% of the sample.

Spanning cysteine to phenylalanine, the CDR3 consists of 16 amino acids. Only the CDR3 region is kept as DNA, spanning 48 bases read in frame from base 1. After around two weeks of expansion, cultured CD4+ cells were restimulated for roughly 25 h with HeLa cells expressing the same allogeneic DPB1. To serve as antigen-presenting cells, the HeLa stimulator cells were retrovirally transduced with HLA-DPA1/DPB1, HLA-DM, invariant chain and CD80. Untouched CD4+ T cells were isolated from Ficoll-separated PBMC through negative selection with magnetic beads, and an average purity of roughly 98% was reached. In medium with around 10% human AB serum and roughly 50 U/mL IL-2, CD4+ responders and 100 Gy-irradiated HeLa cells were cocultured at a 3:1 ratio. Magnetic beads were used to isolate untouched CD4+ T cells from Ficoll-separated PBMC, giving approximately 98% purity with negligible CD8+ contamination. Peripheral blood mononuclear cells came from the buffy coats of a few healthy blood donors. All three donors were CMV seronegative. The DNeasy Blood & Tissue Kit was used to extract genomic DNA.

The rearrangement joined TRBV21-1 to TRBJ2-2; the table's D call of TRBD1 was not tested on the DNA. TRBV21-1 is a documented pseudogene. Sequencing was done on a sample of CD137- CD4+ T cells from cultured PBMCs. The TCR sequence derives from a man aged 45-60 years in good health and CMV-seronegative. The CDR3 region: CASSVPGQANTGELFF. The DNA sequence is given as TGTGCCAGCAGCGTACCGGGACAGGCGAACACCGGGGAGCTGTTTTTT.